Presented here are 20 T cell receptor beta chains from one specimen sequenced in a study of T cell repertoires in cytomegalovirus infection. TCRdb independently ran MiXCR on the reads; one entry per CDR3 protein. Of some 600,000 distinct CDR3 sequences listed, roughly 24% were seen once; the top ten hold around 7.6%. Sequences were obtained from CD8+ T cells from PBMCs. The receptors here all came from a human donor in good health (CMV status not recorded). Some clones in this sample may be carry-over from other donors' samples.

J is TRBJ1-1 and V is TRBV4-1; D is undetermined. CDR3 length: 16 amino acids. V lost 0 bases to trimming and J lost 1 base, with 12 bases between them. CDR1 is MGHRA and CDR2 is YSYEKL in the germline V gene. In DNA, the CDR3 is TGCGCCAGCAGCCAAGATGAATGGGGTAAGAACACTGAAGCTTTCTTT. As protein: CASSQDEWGKNTEAFF.

The chain employs TRBV5-6 and TRBJ1-2; 8 nucleotides match TRBD1. With 3 bases clipped from V and 3 bases from J, the junction kept 16 bases outside the gene matches. This CDR3 has 18 amino acids. Germline V gene sequence: CDR1 SGHDT, CDR2 YYEEEE. The CDR3 coding sequence is TGTGCCAGCAGCTGGGTCGGGACAGGACGATTTGTCGACTATGGCTACACCTTC. Translation: CASSWVGTGRFVDYGYTF.

In this sample, this clonotype turned up a few times. CDR3 residues: CSVEGGGRRGYNEQFF. DNA of the CDR3: TGCAGCGTTGAAGGGGGCGGTCGGAGGGGTTACAATGAGCAGTTCTTC. J is TRBJ2-1 and V is TRBV29-1, with a tentative D call TRBD2 (6 bases). Trimming shortened V by 1 base and J by 4 bases, and 17 bases separated the two germline ends. The V gene's germline CDR1 is SQVTM and CDR2 ANQGSEA. CDR3 length equals 16 residues.

This clonotype was detected ten times or more. J is TRBJ2-3 and V is TRBV7-9, with D unresolved. Germline V gene sequence: CDR1 SEHNR, CDR2 FQNEAQ (reference sequence). V was pared by 4 bases and J by 2 bases, with 4 bases between. This CDR3 comprises 12 residues. The CDR3 reads CASSYTTDTQYF. CDR3 nucleotides: TGTGCCAGCAGCTACACCACAGATACGCAGTATTTT.

This clonotype was picked up many times. The chain carries TRBV7-6 and TRBJ2-5, with D possibly being TRBD2 (6 bases). Trimming shortened V by 7 bases and J by 4 bases, and 16 bases separated the two germline ends. The CDR3 contains 14 residues. The germline CDR1 and CDR2 sequences are SGHVS and FNYEAQ. Written as DNA, the CDR3 is TGTGCCAGCACGAACCGCGGGGCGGGAGAGACCCAGTACTTC. Amino acids: CASTNRGAGETQYF. Looking up the rest from reference TRBV7-6 and TRBJ2-5 gives the full variable domain: GAGVSQSPRYKVTKRGQDVALRCDPISGHVSLYWYRQALGQGPEFLTYFNYEAQQDKSGLPNDRFSAERPEGSISTLTIQRTEQRDSAMYRCASTNRGAGETQYFGPGTRLLVL.

Points on this clonotype: An end of the junction does not agree with germline; a read error may underlie this. The chain recombines TRBV28 with TRBJ2-5; no firm D call. The CDR3 totals 15 residues. Germline V gene lookup returns CDR1 MDHEN and CDR2 SYDVKM. CDR3 DNA sequence: TGTGCCAGCAGTTTATGGCAGGCCGAACAAGAGACCCAGTCCTTC. Its protein product is CASSLWQAEQETQSF.

A note on this clonotype: Sequence at one end of the junction differs from germline and may be a read error. This chain connects TRBV28 to TRBJ1-2; possibly TRBD1 for D (6 bases). This CDR3 is 11 amino acids long. Germline lookup yields CDR1 MDHEN and CDR2 SYDVKM. The DNA for the CDR3 is TGTGCCAGCAGTCATAAGGGGGGGGGGTCCTTC. It encodes CASSHKGGGSF.

The table lists this clonotype with many counts. This chain uses TRBV6-5 with TRBJ2-7; D unclear. The CDR3 length is 13 residues. Germline CDR1 and CDR2: MNHEY and SVGAGI. V lost 2 bases and J lost 2, with 7 bases in between. This chain's CDR3 is CASSYRAPYEQYF. The CDR3 DNA reads TGTGCCAGCAGTTACCGGGCACCCTACGAGCAGTACTTC.

In this sample, this clonotype turned up many times. V usage is TRBV28 and J usage is TRBJ1-5; D uncertain. The CDR3 is made up of 15 amino acids. Between the trimmed V and J ends, which lost 8 bases and 3 bases, there was a span of 17 bases. In germline, CDR1 is MDHEN, CDR2 SYDVKM. The CDR3 DNA reads TGTGCCAGCTTCCCGGATGGTTGGAACAATCAGCCCCAGCATTTT. Translation gives CASFPDGWNNQPQHF.

This clonotype was picked up many times. The rearrangement links TRBV7-2 to TRBJ2-3, with 11 bases lining up with TRBD2. CDR1 and CDR2 from the germline V gene are SGHTA and FQGNSA. CDR3 length: 14 amino acids. The trim removed 10 bases at V and 6 bases at J, leaving 9 bases unmatched. CDR3 sequence reads: CAMSSGGPMDTQYF. As DNA, the CDR3 is TGTGCCATGTCTAGCGGGGGGCCGATGGATACGCAGTATTTT.

This chain connects TRBV29-1 to TRBJ1-2; 9 positions match TRBD1. The CDR3 is 14 amino acids. Germline trimming cut 5 bases from V and 8 bases from J; bases unmatched to any gene: 12. The germline V gene encodes CDR1 SQVTM and CDR2 ANQGSEA. This chain's CDR3 is CSVPGTGSLLGYTF. The CDR3 region has the DNA TGCAGCGTTCCCGGGACAGGGAGCCTACTAGGCTACACCTTC.

This clonotype showed up just a few times. The rearrangement joins TRBV5-5 to TRBJ2-5; tentatively, D is TRBD2 (6 bases). V lost 0 bases and J 2 bases, leaving 11 bases between the germline ends. This CDR3 spans 15 amino acids. Germline assignment: CDR1 SGHKS and CDR2 YYEKEE (reference sequence). The CDR3 region has the DNA TGTGCCAGCAGCTTGGGGATAGCGGTTCAAGAGACCCAGTACTTC. It encodes CASSLGIAVQETQYF.

In its sample, this clonotype was seen a few times. V gene TRBV20-1 combines with J gene TRBJ2-5; 9 bases line up with TRBD2. The CDR3 loop spans 19 amino acids. Germline CDR1 is DFQATT and CDR2 is SNEGSKA (reference sequence). The V gene end was trimmed by 0 bases and the J gene end by 2 bases; junction bases not matched to a gene: 16. Written as DNA, the CDR3 is TGCAGTGCTAGAGATCAGGGCGGGGGGGCCTTTCTGCAACAAGAGACCCAGTACTTC. This sequence encodes CSARDQGGGAFLQQETQYF.

This clonotype occurred many times. The genes are TRBV25-1 and TRBJ2-1; D gene uncertain. Trimming cost V 5 bases and J 5 bases, with 10 bases left between them. Germline V gene data show CDR1 as MGHDK and CDR2 as SYGVNS. The CDR3 is 13 amino acids. CDR3: CASSSTGDNEQFF. CDR3 DNA sequence: TGTGCCAGCAGTAGTACCGGCGACAATGAGCAGTTCTTC.

Of note for this clonotype: A much larger clone differs from this one at a single base, so this may be a read error. The rearrangement links TRBV7-6 to TRBJ2-1; TRBD2 matches at 7 bases. Germline CDR1 SGHVS, CDR2 FNYEAQ. The CDR3 spans 17 residues. CDR3 DNA: TGTGCCAGCAGCTTTCGTAAAGCGGGGAGCTCCTGCAATGAGCAGTTCTTC. Its protein is CASSFRKAGSSCNEQFF.

Only a few counts were recorded for this clonotype. This sequence joins TRBV28 and TRBJ2-3; 7 positions agree with TRBD2. This CDR3 spans 15 amino acids. The V segment lost 3 bases and the J segment 0 bases; nucleotides outside the gene matches: 3. Per germline, CDR1 MDHEN and CDR2 SYDVKM. CDR3 coding DNA: TGTGCCAGCAGTTTCGCGGGGGAAAGCACAGATACGCAGTATTTT. Residues: CASSFAGESTDTQYF.

This clonotype was detected many times. V gene TRBV7-8 combines with J gene TRBJ2-7; no reliable D call. The CDR3 contains 14 residues. The germline V and J ends were trimmed by 5 bases and 7 bases, with 18 bases remaining between them. Germline V lookup: CDR1 SGHVS, CDR2 FQNEAQ. CDR3 sequence (DNA): TGTGCCAGCAGCCACAACTGGCCCCACTGGGAGCAGTACGTC. This encodes CASSHNWPHWEQYV.

The chain links TRBV20-1 to TRBJ2-5; D remains unclear. Germline assignment: CDR1 DFQATT and CDR2 SNEGSKA (reference sequence). This CDR3 is 11 amino acids long. Trimming pared 3 bases from V and 5 bases from J, leaving 7 bases between. CDR3 sequence (DNA): TGCAGTGCTAGGAATACGGAGACCCAGTACTTC. Translated, it gives CSARNTETQYF.

The V gene is TRBV29-1, the J gene TRBJ1-2; 7 bases line up with TRBD1. From germline, CDR1 is SQVTM and CDR2 ANQGSEA. The CDR3 has 13 amino acids. Losses at the gene ends were 6 bases for V and 2 bases for J; bases not matched to a gene: 6. This chain's CDR3 is CSVPPGQNYGYTF. The CDR3 bases are TGCAGCGTGCCCCCGGGACAGAACTATGGCTACACCTTC.

This clonotype turned up a few times. The chain carries TRBV28 and TRBJ1-2; D gene ambiguous. CDR1 is MDHEN and CDR2 is SYDVKM in the germline V gene. V lost 7 bases and J lost 4, with 7 bases in between. The CDR3 contains 11 residues. DNA for the CDR3: TGTGCCAGCAAGTTGGGCTATGGCTACACCTTC. Its translation: CASKLGYGYTF.